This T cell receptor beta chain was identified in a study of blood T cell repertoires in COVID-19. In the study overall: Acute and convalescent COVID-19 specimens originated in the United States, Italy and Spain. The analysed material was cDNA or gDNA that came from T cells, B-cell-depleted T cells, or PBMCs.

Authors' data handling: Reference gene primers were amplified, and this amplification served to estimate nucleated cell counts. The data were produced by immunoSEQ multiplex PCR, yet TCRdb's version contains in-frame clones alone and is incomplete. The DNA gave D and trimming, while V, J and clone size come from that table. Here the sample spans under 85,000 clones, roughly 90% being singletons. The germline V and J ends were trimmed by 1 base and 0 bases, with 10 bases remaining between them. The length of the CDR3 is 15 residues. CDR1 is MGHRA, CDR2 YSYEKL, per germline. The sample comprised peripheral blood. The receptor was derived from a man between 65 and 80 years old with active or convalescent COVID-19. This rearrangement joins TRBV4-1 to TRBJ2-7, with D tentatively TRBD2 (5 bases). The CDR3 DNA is TGCGCCAGCAGCCAAGGACGGGGAAGCTCCTACGAGCAGTACTTC. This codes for CASSQGRGSSYEQYF.